Listed below are T cell receptor beta chains from one sample, sequenced in a study of blood T cell repertoires in COVID-19. Profiling relied on immunoSEQ multiplex PCR, and the TCRdb table lists in-frame clones only, not all of them. The sample has fewer than 300,000 clones, 75% to 85% seen once. Sequenced input: peripheral blood. Every receptor here comes from a man aged 45 to 65 with active or convalescent COVID-19. The CDR3 runs from the conserved cysteine through the conserved F or W. The order of the fields is J gene, clone size, V gene, D gene, CDR3 protein. The D gene is left open where the match is weak. Expanded clones are given a class, and other clones once, few, many or no size at all.

J: TRBJ1-5
size: -
V: TRBV5-4
D: TRBD1
CDR3: CASSDKPGGSQPQHF

J: TRBJ1-1
size: -
V: TRBV5-1
D: -
CDR3: CASSRRGGGVENTEAFF

J: TRBJ1-1
size: -
V: TRBV29-1
D: -
CDR3: CSVAGQGGRTEAFF

J: TRBJ1-2
size: -
V: TRBV29-1
D: -
CDR3: CSVGGGYGYTF

J: TRBJ2-3
size: -
V: TRBV10-1
D: -
CDR3: CASSRPGTDTQYF

J: TRBJ2-1
size: -
V: TRBV4-1
D: TRBD2
CDR3: CASSLPLSPSGLYNEQFF

J: TRBJ2-2
size: -
V: TRBV5-5
D: TRBD1
CDR3: CASSSSGQVPTGELFF

J: TRBJ2-2
size: -
V: TRBV14
D: -
CDR3: CASSPTLAGLTGELFF

J: TRBJ2-1
size: -
V: TRBV25-1
D: TRBD1
CDR3: CASSKTGSNEQFF

J: TRBJ1-5
size: -
V: TRBV6-2/TRBV6-3
D: -
CDR3: CASSPQGIPQHF

J: TRBJ1-2
size: -
V: TRBV5-6
D: -
CDR3: CASSLYLYRDYGYTF

J: TRBJ1-3
size: -
V: TRBV10-3
D: TRBD1
CDR3: CAISPDRSGNTIYF

J: TRBJ2-1
size: -
V: TRBV5-6
D: -
CDR3: CASSFDTEQFF

J: TRBJ2-7
size: -
V: TRBV9
D: TRBD2
CDR3: CASSYRLAAEQYF

J: TRBJ1-6
size: -
V: TRBV5-3
D: -
CDR3: CARTPIGSGAPLGSPLHF

J: TRBJ2-1
size: -
V: TRBV18
D: TRBD1
CDR3: CASSPTGQGNNEQFF

J: TRBJ2-1
size: -
V: TRBV9
D: -
CDR3: CASSAGPGLTYNEQFF

J: TRBJ2-5
size: -
V: TRBV30
D: TRBD2
CDR3: CAWSVRRTSGSRETQYF

J: TRBJ1-2
size: -
V: TRBV10-3
D: -
CDR3: CAISLHGGSNYGYTF

J: TRBJ2-3
size: -
V: TRBV24-1
D: TRBD1
CDR3: CATSDPTGGLDTQYF

J: TRBJ1-5
size: -
V: TRBV7-2
D: -
CDR3: CASSLVNQPQHF

J: TRBJ2-5
size: -
V: TRBV30
D: TRBD1
CDR3: CAWSVQGQGSETQYF

J: TRBJ2-7
size: few
V: TRBV5-1
D: TRBD2
CDR3: CASSYGLAGAYEQYF

J: TRBJ2-7
size: -
V: TRBV7-6
D: -
CDR3: CASSQGVPAHEQYF

J: TRBJ1-1
size: -
V: TRBV19
D: TRBD1
CDR3: CASTPGTGRTFF

J: TRBJ2-7
size: -
V: TRBV24-1
D: -
CDR3: CATSKGASDEQYF

J: TRBJ2-1
size: -
V: TRBV7-2
D: TRBD2
CDR3: CASSLGLAGGPREYNEQFF

J: TRBJ2-3
size: -
V: TRBV11-2
D: TRBD2
CDR3: CASSPRTSGSSDTQYF

J: TRBJ2-3
size: once
V: TRBV2
D: TRBD2
CDR3: CASRKTSGRASPTDTQYF

J: TRBJ2-5
size: -
V: TRBV3-1/TRBV3-2
D: -
CDR3: CASSVAGGETQYF

J: TRBJ2-7
size: few
V: TRBV4-1
D: TRBD1
CDR3: CASSQSLGQGRYEQYF

J: TRBJ2-7
size: -
V: TRBV7-2
D: TRBD1
CDR3: CASSLEWGQGRYEQYF

J: TRBJ1-2
size: -
V: TRBV29-1
D: TRBD1
CDR3: CSVEPEDRVGGYTF

J: TRBJ2-6
size: -
V: TRBV10-2
D: TRBD1
CDR3: CASRPGGASGANVLTF

J: TRBJ1-2
size: once
V: TRBV12-3/TRBV12-4
D: -
CDR3: CASNPGANYGYTF

J: TRBJ2-7
size: -
V: TRBV7-2
D: TRBD2
CDR3: CASSFLPAGGPSEQYF

J: TRBJ1-2
size: -
V: TRBV6-6
D: TRBD1
CDR3: CASRRDREHYGYTF

J: TRBJ2-7
size: once
V: TRBV6-2/TRBV6-3
D: -
CDR3: CASSQGSSYEQYF

J: TRBJ2-1
size: -
V: TRBV30
D: -
CDR3: CAWRGATYNEQFF

J: TRBJ1-2
size: -
V: TRBV5-6
D: TRBD1
CDR3: CASSLTGGGPYGYTF

J: TRBJ1-4
size: -
V: TRBV7-2
D: -
CDR3: CASSLGGGDEKLFF

J: TRBJ1-5
size: -
V: TRBV15
D: -
CDR3: CATSRDLAGLQPQHF

J: TRBJ1-5
size: -
V: TRBV18
D: -
CDR3: CASSPNAQGRGAGQPQHF

J: TRBJ2-7
size: -
V: TRBV5-1
D: -
CDR3: CASSLPSYEQYF

J: TRBJ2-1
size: once
V: TRBV24-1
D: TRBD2
CDR3: CATGGASGSSYNEQFF

J: TRBJ1-1
size: -
V: TRBV5-4
D: -
CDR3: CASSTPAGPSTEAFF

J: TRBJ2-7
size: -
V: TRBV5-8
D: -
CDR3: CASSLAPDGGLEQYF

J: TRBJ1-1
size: -
V: TRBV19
D: -
CDR3: CASRRAGRENTEAFF

J: TRBJ1-5
size: -
V: TRBV15
D: -
CDR3: CATSRDTLSNQPQHF

J: TRBJ1-6
size: -
V: TRBV7-2
D: -
CDR3: CASSPEGNSPLHF

J: TRBJ2-3
size: -
V: TRBV28
D: TRBD2
CDR3: CASSFLVLAASTDTQYF

J: TRBJ2-3
size: -
V: TRBV4-1
D: TRBD1
CDR3: CASSPLRGRGQYF

J: TRBJ1-3
size: -
V: TRBV7-2
D: TRBD1
CDR3: CASSVRQGSGNTIYF

J: TRBJ1-2
size: -
V: TRBV7-8
D: -
CDR3: CASSWETGANYGYTF

J: TRBJ1-3
size: -
V: TRBV5-1
D: -
CDR3: CASSLGGGTYSGNTIYF

J: TRBJ2-3
size: -
V: TRBV12-5
D: TRBD2
CDR3: CASGSTSGRPDTQYF

J: TRBJ2-1
size: -
V: TRBV7-2
D: -
CDR3: CASSIRGPSGGEQFF

J: TRBJ2-7
size: -
V: TRBV7-2
D: -
CDR3: CASTLVSALSYEQYF